The 22 T cell receptor beta chains given below trace back to one sample, sequenced in a study of early T cells in non-severe SARS-CoV-2 infection. One entry per CDR3 protein results from TCRdb running MiXCR on the 5' RACE reads. The sample has 25,000 to 30,000 distinct CDR3 sequences; about 6% are singletons. Sample: whole blood. These receptors originate from an adult who was a healthcare worker with PCR-confirmed SARS-CoV-2 infection or an uninfected control (not recorded which).

The chain is built from TRBV29-1 and TRBJ2-7; TRBD1 agrees at 7 bases. This CDR3 contains 12 residues. Germline lookup yields CDR1 SQVTM and CDR2 ANQGSEA. V shed 7 bases, J shed 1 base, and the junction held 4 bases outside the gene matches. CDR3: CSAKTGSYEQYF. As DNA, the CDR3 is TGCAGCGCTAAGACAGGGTCCTACGAGCAGTACTTC.

In its sample, this clonotype was seen many times. This rearrangement joins TRBV29-1 to TRBJ1-1; 11 bases map to TRBD1. Per germline, CDR1 SQVTM and CDR2 ANQGSEA. CDR3 length: 15 residues. Trimming removed 4 bases from V and 0 bases from J; junction bases left unmatched: 4. The CDR3 region is CSVVGTGGMNTEAFF. In DNA, the CDR3 is TGCAGCGTTGTCGGGACAGGGGGGATGAACACTGAAGCTTTCTTT.

The chain combines TRBV7-2 with TRBJ2-3; the D is unclear. The CDR3 is 13 residues long. V was clipped by 5 bases and J by 2 bases, with 8 bases between them. CDR1 and CDR2 from the germline V gene are SGHTA and FQGNSA. The CDR3 region has the DNA TGTGCCAGCAGCCAGTCTTTCACAGATACGCAGTATTTT. Its protein product is CASSQSFTDTQYF.

This clonotype was counted many times. The rearrangement uses TRBV5-4 and TRBJ2-3; D call uncertain. The germline CDR1 and CDR2 sequences are SGHNT and YYREEE (reference sequence). Trimming shortened V by 0 bases and J by 2 bases, and 10 bases separated the two germline ends. The CDR3 has 15 residues. CDR3 in DNA: TGTGCCAGCAGCTTGGTTGGAGCAGCCACAGATACGCAGTATTTT. It encodes CASSLVGAATDTQYF. Variable domain in full (rest from reference TRBV5-4 and TRBJ2-3): ETGVTQSPTHLIKTRGQQVTLRCSSQSGHNTVSWYQQALGQGPQFIFQYYREEENGRGNFPPRFSGLQFPNYSSELNVNALELDDSALYLCASSLVGAATDTQYFGPGTRLTVL.

This clonotype was seen repeatedly, ten times or more. The J gene is TRBJ2-2, the V gene TRBV20-1; TRBD1 might be the D (6 bases). The germline V and J ends were trimmed by 0 bases and 4 bases, with 15 bases remaining between them. CDR3 size: 16 residues. The germline gives CDR1 DFQATT, CDR2 SNEGSKA (reference sequence). DNA for the CDR3: TGCAGTGCTAGAGATCAGGGGAGCTGGGGCACCGGGGAGCTGTTTTTT. This translates into CSARDQGSWGTGELFF.

This clonotype was seen ten or more times. The chain employs TRBV29-1 and TRBJ1-5; TRBD1 might be the D (6 bases). The length of the CDR3 is 13 residues. Germline lookup yields CDR1 SQVTM and CDR2 ANQGSEA. Trimming cost V 6 bases and J 4 bases, with 13 bases left between them. The CDR3 loop is CSVGGQTNQPQHF. The CDR3 nucleotides read TGCAGCGTGGGGGGGCAGACTAATCAGCCCCAGCATTTT.

The sample holds many counts of this clonotype. J is TRBJ2-1 and V is TRBV12-3 or TRBV12-4; perhaps TRBD1 as D (8 bases). This CDR3 has 15 amino acids. V gave up 5 bases and J gave up 4 bases, with 15 bases separating them. CDR3 protein: CASSLGQGGYNEQFF. The CDR3 DNA sequence: TGTGCCAGCAGTCTAGGACAGGGAGGGTACAATGAGCAGTTCTTC.

The chain links TRBV12-3 or TRBV12-4 to TRBJ2-7, with 11 positions matching TRBD2. The CDR3 runs 14 residues. V trimming: 6 bases; J trimming: 2 bases; junction bases outside the gene matches: 3. The CDR3 sequence: CASRMGLAAYEQYF. The CDR3 coding sequence is TGTGCCAGCAGGATGGGACTAGCGGCCTACGAGCAGTACTTC.

This clonotype was observed a handful of times. The V gene is TRBV7-9, the J gene TRBJ2-7, with 8 bases identical to TRBD1. The CDR3 covers 15 residues. Germline CDR1 SEHNR, CDR2 FQNEAQ (reference sequence). The V and J ends lost 5 bases and 5 bases, in that order; junction bases with no gene match: 11. CDR3 loop: CASSQDRGSYNEQYF. Written as DNA, the CDR3 is TGTGCCAGCAGCCAAGACAGGGGTTCCTATAACGAGCAGTACTTC.

This clonotype has at least ten counts. The chain is built from TRBV6-4 and TRBJ2-1, with D maybe TRBD2 (5 bases). The CDR3 extends over 15 amino acids. Germline-derived CDR1 and CDR2 are MRHNA and SNTAGT. V dropped 2 bases and J dropped 0 bases, with 8 bases sitting between them. The CDR3 DNA reads as TGTGCCAGCAGTGACAGGGCGGGCTCCTACAATGAGCAGTTCTTC. Amino acid sequence: CASSDRAGSYNEQFF.

This clonotype was seen at least ten times. In DNA form, the CDR3 reads TGCGCCAGCAGCCCGGGACTAGTGGTCGCCGGGGAGCTGTTTTTT. Translation gives CASSPGLVVAGELFF. This chain connects TRBV4-1 to TRBJ2-2; TRBD2 aligns across 8 bases. Germline V gene data show CDR1 as MGHRA and CDR2 as YSYEKL. The CDR3 sequence is 15 residues long. The V segment lost 4 bases and the J segment 6 bases; nucleotides outside the gene matches: 7.

This chain links TRBV5-5 with TRBJ2-7; D is possibly TRBD1 (6 bases). CDR1 is SGHKS, CDR2 YYEKEE, per germline (reference sequence). V dropped 5 bases and J dropped 0 bases, with 15 bases sitting between them. The CDR3 extends over 15 amino acids. The CDR3 reads CASRPQGPSSYEQYF. The CDR3 nucleotides are TGTGCCAGCAGGCCACAGGGTCCCAGCTCCTACGAGCAGTACTTC. Filled out from reference TRBV5-5 and TRBJ2-7, the complete variable domain reads DAGVTQSPTHLIKTRGQQVTLRCSPISGHKSVSWYQQVLGQGPQFIFQYYEKEERGRGNFPDRFSARQFPNYSSELNVNALLLGDSALYLCASRPQGPSSYEQYFGPGTRLTVT.

This chain connects TRBV7-9 to TRBJ2-3, with TRBD2 matching 8 bases. CDR3 size: 14 residues. J lost 6 bases, V lost 1 base, and 3 bases had no gene match. Germline V gene data show CDR1 as SEHNR and CDR2 as FQNEAQ (reference sequence). The CDR3, as DNA: TGTGCCAGCAGCTTAGAGGGACTAGTGGATACGCAGTATTTT. This translates into CASSLEGLVDTQYF.

This clonotype was found a few times. The chain joins TRBV29-1 to TRBJ2-7; 9 bases are a match to TRBD1. Germline CDR1 and CDR2: SQVTM and ANQGSEA. The CDR3 totals 13 residues. V dropped 6 bases and J dropped 2; count of bases not matched to a gene: 5. For the CDR3, the DNA is TGCAGCGTACCGGGACAGGGAGCCTACGAGCAGTACTTC. Translated: CSVPGQGAYEQYF.

This chain joins TRBV13 and TRBJ2-7; TRBD2 might be the D (7 bases). Trimming pared 7 bases from V and 2 bases from J, leaving 18 bases between. The CDR3 is 15 amino acids. Looked up from germline, CDR1 is PRHDT and CDR2 is FYEKMQ (reference sequence). For the CDR3, the DNA is TGTGCCAGCACCAAGAACGGGGGGCGAGCCTACGAGCAGTACTTC. Its protein product is CASTKNGGRAYEQYF.

This clonotype was seen ten or more times. This chain joins TRBV12-3 or TRBV12-4 and TRBJ2-1; tentative D call: TRBD2 (5 bases). The CDR3 covers 15 residues. V was trimmed by 6 bases and J by 5 bases, leaving 17 bases between them. CDR3 in DNA: TGTGCCAGCAGCCCACCACTTGGGAGTCACAATGAGCAGTTCTTC. Its translation is CASSPPLGSHNEQFF.

The sample holds many counts of this clonotype. V is TRBV4-3 and J is TRBJ2-7, with 10 bases fitting TRBD1. The trim removed 8 bases at V and 3 bases at J, leaving 4 bases unmatched. The CDR3 covers 13 residues. Germline CDR1 reads LGHNA; CDR2 reads YSLEER. The CDR3 sequence is CASGRDRGYEQYF. The CDR3 DNA reads as TGCGCCAGCGGCAGGGACAGGGGCTACGAGCAGTACTTC.

In its sample, this clonotype was seen many times. This chain joins TRBV19 and TRBJ2-7, with D tentatively TRBD1 or TRBD2 (5 bases each). The V end was cut by 5 bases, the J end by 6 bases, with 20 bases between. The CDR3 runs 15 residues. The V gene's germline CDR1 is LNHDA and CDR2 SQIVND (reference sequence). CDR3: CASSLGEPRRREQYF. CDR3 DNA sequence: TGTGCCAGTAGTTTAGGGGAGCCTAGGCGACGCGAGCAGTACTTC.

This clonotype appeared many times. The chain combines TRBV6-6 with TRBJ1-6; TRBD1 matches 7 bases. Unmatched junction bases numbered 6, after V lost 7 bases and J lost 3 bases. CDR3 size: 15 residues. Germline-derived CDR1 and CDR2 are MNHNY and SVGAGI (reference sequence). CDR3 in amino acids: CASNRGEGYNSPLHF. CDR3 sequence (DNA): TGTGCCAGCAACAGGGGTGAGGGCTATAATTCACCCCTCCACTTT.

V gene TRBV7-2 combines with J gene TRBJ2-2, with 8 bases that match TRBD1. The CDR3 is 15 residues long. Germline assignment: CDR1 SGHTA and CDR2 FQGNSA. Germline trimming cut 5 bases from V and 5 bases from J; bases unmatched to any gene: 7. CDR3 nucleotide sequence: TGTGCCAGCAGCCCAAGGACAGGGAAAACCGGGGAGCTGTTTTTT. Amino acid sequence: CASSPRTGKTGELFF. Based on the CDR3 plus reference TRBV7-2 and TRBJ2-2, the full variable domain is GAGVSQSPSNKVTEKGKDVELRCDPISGHTALYWYRQSLGQGLEFLIYFQGNSAPDKSGLPSDRFSAERTGGSVSTLTIQRTQQEDSAVYLCASSPRTGKTGELFFGEGSRLTVL.

This clonotype was counted at least ten times. V gene TRBV7-2 combines with J gene TRBJ2-3; D call uncertain. The CDR3 consists of 15 residues. Trimming took 2 bases from V and 5 from J, leaving 14 bases between them. From germline, CDR1 is SGHTA and CDR2 FQGNSA. For the CDR3, the DNA is TGTGCCAGCAGCTTAAATGGAGTAGCTGGAGATACGCAGTATTTT. Translation gives CASSLNGVAGDTQYF.

A few counts support this clonotype. This chain connects TRBV29-1 to TRBJ2-5, with 8 bases lining up with TRBD1. CDR1 is SQVTM, CDR2 ANQGSEA, per germline. J gave up 3 bases and V 7 bases, and 4 bases lay outside the gene matches. This CDR3 has 12 amino acids. The CDR3 loop is CSGLQGEETQYF. CDR3 in DNA: TGCAGCGGGTTACAGGGGGAAGAGACCCAGTACTTC. The variable domain in full, with the rest retrieved from reference TRBV29-1 and TRBJ2-5, is SAVISQKPSRDICQRGTSLTIQCQVDSQVTMMFWYRQQPGQSLTLIATANQGSEATYESGFVIDKFPISRPNLTFSTLTVSNMSPEDSSIYLCSGLQGEETQYFGPGTRLLVL.